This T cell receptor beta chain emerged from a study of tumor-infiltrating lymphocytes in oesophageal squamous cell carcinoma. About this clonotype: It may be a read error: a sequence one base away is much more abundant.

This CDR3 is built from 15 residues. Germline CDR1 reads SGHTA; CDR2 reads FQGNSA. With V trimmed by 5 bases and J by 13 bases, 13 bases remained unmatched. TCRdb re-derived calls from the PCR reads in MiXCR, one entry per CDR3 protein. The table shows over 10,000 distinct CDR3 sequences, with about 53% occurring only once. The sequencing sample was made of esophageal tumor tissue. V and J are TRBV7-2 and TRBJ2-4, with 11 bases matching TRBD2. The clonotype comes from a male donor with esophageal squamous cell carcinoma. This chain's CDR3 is CASSTRTSGYNEQYF. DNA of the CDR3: TGTGCCAGCAGCACCCGGACTAGCGGGTACAATGAGCAGTACTTC.